This is a list of T cell receptor beta chains from one sample in a study of PD-L1 blockade in urothelial cancer. The protocol was immunoSEQ multiplex PCR, while the TCRdb copy is restricted to in-frame clones and leaves out a portion. In the table there are approximately 51,000 clones, 70% to 90% of which are singletons. Specimen: PBMCs, collected around atezolizumab (anti-PD-L1) treatment. These receptors were taken from a man aged 55 to 70 with urothelial cancer. Both conserved end residues are part of each CDR3. The D gene is left open where the match is weak. Only some rows state a clone size, as once, few, many or a class for expanded clones.

few,TRBJ2-7,11,TRBV29-1,TRBD1,TGCAGCGCGGACAGGGGATACGAGCAGTACTTC,CSADRGYEQYF
-,TRBJ1-2,15,TRBV9,-,TGTGCCAGCAGCGGCGCCGGGGGACTACCGGATGGCTACACCTTC,CASSGAGGLPDGYTF
-,TRBJ1-5,16,TRBV6-6,-,TGTGCCAGCAGTTACGAGCAGGGCCCCCCCCATTTCCCCCAGCATTTT,CASSYEQGPPHFPQHF
-,TRBJ1-1,16,TRBV30,TRBD1,TGTGCCTGGAGGGGACAGGGGTTATCGAGGAACACTGAAGCTTTCTTT,CAWRGQGLSRNTEAFF
-,TRBJ2-3,12,TRBV7-2,TRBD2,TGTGCCAGCAGCACAGGGCTAGCGGGGGCGGGTTTT,CASSTGLAGAGF
few,TRBJ2-1,12,TRBV10-3,-,TGTGCCATCAGTGGAGGACAGAATGAGCAGTTCTTC,CAISGGQNEQFF
-,TRBJ2-2,14,TRBV19,-,TGTGCCAGTAGTACGGACAGGAACACCGGGGAGCTGTTTTTT,CASSTDRNTGELFF
-,TRBJ2-1,13,TRBV30,TRBD2,TGTGCCTGGAGTGTTAGGCTAGCGGGTGAGCAGTTCTTC,CAWSVRLAGEQFF
-,TRBJ2-7,15,TRBV5-1,TRBD2,TGCGCCAGCAGCTTGATAGCGGGAGGATCGTACGAGCAGTACTTC,CASSLIAGGSYEQYF
-,TRBJ2-7,16,TRBV10-1,TRBD1,TGCGCCAGCAGTCCCCGGGGACAGGCGAGCTCCTACGAGCAGTACTTC,CASSPRGQASSYEQYF
-,TRBJ1-5,14,TRBV18,TRBD1,TGTGCCAGCTCACCGGGACAGAGCAATCAGCCCCAGCATTTT,CASSPGQSNQPQHF
once,TRBJ2-7,14,TRBV5-1,TRBD1,TGCGCCACCCGACCCGGGACAGGGGGCTACGAGCAGTACTTC,CATRPGTGGYEQYF
-,TRBJ1-4,15,TRBV6-5,TRBD1,TGTGCCAGCAGTTACTCGTGGCAGGGGGGTGAAAAACTGTTTTTT,CASSYSWQGGEKLFF
-,TRBJ2-1,15,TRBV19,-,TGTGCCAGTAGTATCCCACGTACAGGTAGCAATGAGCAGTTCTTC,CASSIPRTGSNEQFF
-,TRBJ2-7,16,TRBV7-6,TRBD2,TGTGCCAGCAGCTTAACAGCTAGCGGACGAGCCTACGAGCAGTACTTC,CASSLTASGRAYEQYF
few,TRBJ1-4,14,TRBV7-8,-,TGTGCCAGCAGCAAGACAGAAAAGAATGAAAAACTGTTTTTT,CASSKTEKNEKLFF
once,TRBJ2-1,17,TRBV5-1,-,TGCGCCAGCAGCTTGGCGGTATCCGGTAGCTTAGTCAATGAGCAGTTCTTC,CASSLAVSGSLVNEQFF
-,TRBJ2-7,14,TRBV19,TRBD1,TGTGCCACAACCGGGACAGGGCCTGCCTACGAGCAGTACTTC,CATTGTGPAYEQYF
-,TRBJ2-2,14,TRBV7-3,TRBD1,TGTGCCAGCAGCACACAGGGGACGACCGGGGAGCTGTTTTTT,CASSTQGTTGELFF
few,TRBJ2-5,13,TRBV5-4,-,TGTGCCAGCAGAGGGGATTCCGGAGAGACCCAGTACTTC,CASRGDSGETQYF
-,TRBJ1-3,14,TRBV18,-,TGTGCCAGCTCTCCCCAGGGGCGTGGAAACACCATATATTTT,CASSPQGRGNTIYF
-,TRBJ2-3,16,TRBV6-4,TRBD2,TGTGCCAGCAGTGACTTAGCGGGGGGGAGCACAGATACGCAGTATTTT,CASSDLAGGSTDTQYF
-,TRBJ1-2,15,TRBV7-8,-,TGTGCCAGCAGCTTACAAAGCACGACTAACTATGGCTACACCTTC,CASSLQSTTNYGYTF
-,TRBJ2-5,16,TRBV5-4,TRBD2,TGTGCCAGCACCCTCCCTGGTAGCGGGACCGGCGAGACCCAGTACTTC,CASTLPGSGTGETQYF
-,TRBJ1-2,16,TRBV2,TRBD1,TGTGCCAGCAGTGAAGCAGGACAGGGGGCGAACTATGGCTACACCTTC,CASSEAGQGANYGYTF
-,TRBJ2-2,15,TRBV9,-,TGTGCCAGCAGCGTAGTAGGAGGGGACACCGGGGAGCTGTTTTTT,CASSVVGGDTGELFF
-,TRBJ1-5,16,TRBV7-8,-,TGTGCCAGCAGCTTAGTTGACGCAGGGACTATTCAGCCCCAGCATTTT,CASSLVDAGTIQPQHF
-,TRBJ1-5,15,TRBV5-6,-,TGTGCCAGCAGCTTGGCCGGGCAGGGTAATCAGCCCCAGCATTTT,CASSLAGQGNQPQHF
-,TRBJ2-3,13,TRBV4-1,-,TGCGCCAGCAGCCAACTAAATCCCGATACGCAGTATTTT,CASSQLNPDTQYF
once,TRBJ1-6,16,TRBV7-9,TRBD1,TGTGCCAGCAGCTTAGCGCTGGGACAGGGAGAATCACCCCTCCACTTT,CASSLALGQGESPLHF
-,TRBJ2-1,15,TRBV2,TRBD1,TGTGCCAGCAGGACTGGACAGGGGAAGGACAATGAGCAGTTCTTC,CASRTGQGKDNEQFF
-,TRBJ1-6,14,TRBV7-3,-,TGTGCCAGCAGCTTTCAGGGGTCTAATTCACCCCTCCACTTT,CASSFQGSNSPLHF
-,TRBJ2-4,18,TRBV30,TRBD1,TGTGCCTGGGAGAGACAGGGACACTTTGAACTAGCCAAAAACATTCAGTACTTC,CAWERQGHFELAKNIQYF
-,TRBJ1-2,14,TRBV27,-,TGTGCCAGCAGTTTTCTCGGGGTTTTTAGTGGCTACACCTTC,CASSFLGVFSGYTF
-,TRBJ2-1,16,TRBV7-9,TRBD2,TGTGCCAGCAGCCCCGCCTCTGTTGGGGGGGTGAATGAGCAGTTCTTC,CASSPASVGGVNEQFF
-,TRBJ2-4,13,TRBV30,TRBD1,TGTGCCTGGAGTGTCACAGGGGGGAACATTCAGTACTTC,CAWSVTGGNIQYF
-,TRBJ1-1,14,TRBV6-1,-,TGTGCCAGCAGTCCGACAGGACCGAACACTGAAGCTTTCTTT,CASSPTGPNTEAFF
-,TRBJ1-2,14,TRBV30,TRBD1,TGTGCCTGGACACCGGACAGGCTCTCCTATGGCTACACCTTC,CAWTPDRLSYGYTF
once,TRBJ2-4,17,TRBV7-8,-,TGTGCCAGCAGCCCCCCATCCCGAGGCCTCTACAAAAACATTCAGTACTTC,CASSPPSRGLYKNIQYF
-,TRBJ2-7,15,TRBV5-4,TRBD1,TGTGCCAGCAGCTCAACCGGGACAGGGGTTGGCGAGCAGTACTTC,CASSSTGTGVGEQYF
few,TRBJ2-7,12,TRBV10-3,-,TGTGCCACCGGGGCGGGGCGGTACGAGCAGTACTTC,CATGAGRYEQYF
-,TRBJ1-1,14,TRBV6-1,TRBD1,TGTGCCAGCAGACAAAGACAGGGGAGCCCTGAAGCTTTCTTT,CASRQRQGSPEAFF
-,TRBJ2-7,12,TRBV5-1,TRBD1,TGCGCCAGCAGCTCTGGGACAGGGGAGCAGTACTTC,CASSSGTGEQYF
once,TRBJ1-5,15,TRBV19,-,TGTGCCACTCAACAGGGACAATCGCCTAATGCGCCCCAGCATTTT,CATQQGQSPNAPQHF
-,TRBJ2-2,17,TRBV5-1,TRBD2,TGCGCCAGCAGCTTACGGACTAGCGGGAGTTCCTCCGGGGAGCTGTTTTTT,CASSLRTSGSSSGELFF
-,TRBJ1-2,12,TRBV29-1,TRBD1,TGCAGCGTCGCGACAGGGAACTATGGCTACACCTTC,CSVATGNYGYTF
-,TRBJ1-2,16,TRBV5-1,TRBD1,TGCGCCAGCAGCTCATCGGGGACAGCCGCTAACTATGGCTACACCTTC,CASSSSGTAANYGYTF
-,TRBJ1-2,14,TRBV5-1,-,TGCGCCAGCATGCCTTCTCCAGGGAATTATGGCTACACCTTC,CASMPSPGNYGYTF
-,TRBJ1-6,13,TRBV29-1,-,TGCAGCGTTTACGACGGGTATAATTCACCCCTCCACTTT,CSVYDGYNSPLHF
few,TRBJ2-4,16,TRBV5-1,TRBD1,TGCGCCAGCAGCCACGGACAGGGTCTTGCCAAAAACATTCAGTACTTC,CASSHGQGLAKNIQYF
few,TRBJ2-7,13,TRBV11-2,-,TGTGCCAGCAGCTTAGACAGGCCCCACGAGCAGTACTTC,CASSLDRPHEQYF
-,TRBJ2-7,12,TRBV2,-,TGTGCCAGCAAGGAGCTAAAGTACGAGCAGTACTTC,CASKELKYEQYF
-,TRBJ1-6,13,TRBV12-5,-,TGTGCTAGTGGTTTGGGTCTTAATTCACCCCTCCACTTT,CASGLGLNSPLHF
medium-sized,TRBJ1-1,14,TRBV10-3,-,TGTGCCATCAGTGAGGCGGGGGGCAACACTGAAGCTTTCTTT,CAISEAGGNTEAFF
-,TRBJ1-2,15,TRBV2,TRBD1,TGTGCCAGCAGCACGGCTAGACAGGGGGCGTATGGCTACACCTTC,CASSTARQGAYGYTF